The present entry profiles one TCR beta chain with its context. Its antigen is unknown. This sample is part of a study of T cell responses to AZD1222 COVID-19 vaccine. The CDR3 has 15 residues. CDR1 is MNHNY, CDR2 SVGAGI, per germline (reference sequence). Losses at the gene ends were 7 bases for V and 5 bases for J; bases not matched to a gene: 12. The assay was immunoSEQ multiplex PCR, and TCRdb's table has in-frame clones only and misses some. The sample yields some 82,000 clones, 70% to 90% seen once. Study-wide results and caveats: Baseline antibody screening turned up just a handful of seropositive AZD1222 recipients. Repertoires were sampled only after the peak T cell response.

The starting material was peripheral blood, obtained on day 0 of AZD1222 vaccination. The genes are TRBV6-6 and TRBJ1-1; 8 nucleotides align to TRBD1. The sequence was obtained from an adult in good health. The CDR3: CASTFGGRGLTEAFF. CDR3 bases: TGTGCCAGCACCTTTGGGGGCAGGGGGCTGACTGAAGCTTTCTTT.